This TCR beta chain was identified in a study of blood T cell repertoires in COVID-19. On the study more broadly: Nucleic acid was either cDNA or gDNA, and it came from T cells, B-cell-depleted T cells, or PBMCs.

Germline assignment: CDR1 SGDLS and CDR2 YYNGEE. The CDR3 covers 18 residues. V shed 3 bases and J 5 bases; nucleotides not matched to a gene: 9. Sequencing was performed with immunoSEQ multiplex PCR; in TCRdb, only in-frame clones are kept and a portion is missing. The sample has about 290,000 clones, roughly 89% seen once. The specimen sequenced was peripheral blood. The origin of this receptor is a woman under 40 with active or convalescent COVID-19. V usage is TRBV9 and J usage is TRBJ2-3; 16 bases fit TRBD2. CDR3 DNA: TGTGCCAGCAGCGCGGGACTAGCGGGGGGGCTGGGGGTAGATACGCAGTATTTT. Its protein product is CASSAGLAGGLGVDTQYF.